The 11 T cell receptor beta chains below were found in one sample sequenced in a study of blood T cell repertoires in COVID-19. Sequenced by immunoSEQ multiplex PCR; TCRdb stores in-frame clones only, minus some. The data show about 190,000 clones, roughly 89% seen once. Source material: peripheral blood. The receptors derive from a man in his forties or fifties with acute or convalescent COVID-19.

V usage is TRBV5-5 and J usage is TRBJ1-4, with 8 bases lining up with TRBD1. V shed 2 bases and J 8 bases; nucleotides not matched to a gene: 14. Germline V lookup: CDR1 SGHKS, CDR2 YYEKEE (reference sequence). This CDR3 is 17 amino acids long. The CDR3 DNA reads TGTGCCAGCAGCTTCCCCCACCTGGACAGGGTGAGGGAAAAACTGTTTTTT. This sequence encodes CASSFPHLDRVREKLFF. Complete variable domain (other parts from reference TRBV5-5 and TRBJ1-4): DAGVTQSPTHLIKTRGQQVTLRCSPISGHKSVSWYQQVLGQGPQFIFQYYEKEERGRGNFPDRFSARQFPNYSSELNVNALLLGDSALYLCASSFPHLDRVREKLFFGSGTQLSVL.

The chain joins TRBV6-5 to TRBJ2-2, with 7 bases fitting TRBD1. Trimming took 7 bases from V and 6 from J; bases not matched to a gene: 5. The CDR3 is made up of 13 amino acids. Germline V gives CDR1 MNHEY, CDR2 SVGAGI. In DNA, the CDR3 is TGTGCCAGCATCAGGGGGTGGGCCGGGGAGCTGTTTTTT. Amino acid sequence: CASIRGWAGELFF.

The CDR3 sequence is CAWSRGGAITDTQYF. The CDR3 DNA sequence: TGTGCCTGGAGTAGGGGGGGGGCGATCACAGATACGCAGTATTTT. This rearrangement joins TRBV30 to TRBJ2-3, with TRBD2 as a possible D gene (7 bases). This CDR3 has 15 residues. Trimming stripped 2 bases from V and 2 bases from J, with 14 bases between. Germline V gene sequence: CDR1 GTSNPN, CDR2 SVGIG (reference sequence).

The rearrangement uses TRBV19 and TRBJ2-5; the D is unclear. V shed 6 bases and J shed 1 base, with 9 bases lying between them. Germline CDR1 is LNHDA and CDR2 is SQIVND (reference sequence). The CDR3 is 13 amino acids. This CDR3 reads CASRTVGQETQYF. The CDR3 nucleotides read TGTGCCAGTAGAACAGTGGGCCAAGAGACCCAGTACTTC. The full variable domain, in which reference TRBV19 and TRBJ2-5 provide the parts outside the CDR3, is DGGITQSPKYLFRKEGQNVTLSCEQNLNHDAMYWYRQDPGQGLRLIYYSQIVNDFQKGDIAEGYSVSREKKESFPLTVTSAQKNPTAFYLCASRTVGQETQYFGPGTRLLVL.

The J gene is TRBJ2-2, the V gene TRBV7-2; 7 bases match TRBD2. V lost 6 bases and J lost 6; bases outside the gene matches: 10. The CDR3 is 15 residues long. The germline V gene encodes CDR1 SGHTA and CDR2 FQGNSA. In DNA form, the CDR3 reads TGTGCCAGCAGGCGGGGGTTGAGGGAAGCCGGGGAGCTGTTTTTT. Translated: CASRRGLREAGELFF.

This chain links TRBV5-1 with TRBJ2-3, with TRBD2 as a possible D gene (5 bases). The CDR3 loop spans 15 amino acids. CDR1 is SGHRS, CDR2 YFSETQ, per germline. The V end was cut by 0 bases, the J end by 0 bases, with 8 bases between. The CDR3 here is CASSLVGVSTDTQYF. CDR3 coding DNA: TGCGCCAGCAGCTTGGTGGGAGTAAGCACAGATACGCAGTATTTT.

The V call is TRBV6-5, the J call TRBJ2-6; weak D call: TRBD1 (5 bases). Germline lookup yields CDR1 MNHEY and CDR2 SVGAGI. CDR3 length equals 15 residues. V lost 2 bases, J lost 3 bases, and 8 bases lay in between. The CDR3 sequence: CASSYVGRGANVLTF. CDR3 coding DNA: TGTGCCAGCAGTTACGTGGGGCGTGGGGCCAACGTCCTGACTTTC.

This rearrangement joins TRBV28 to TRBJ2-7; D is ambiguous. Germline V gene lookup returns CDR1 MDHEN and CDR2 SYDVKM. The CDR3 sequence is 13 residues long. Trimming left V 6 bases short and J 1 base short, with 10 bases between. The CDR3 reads CASRRPDSYEQYV. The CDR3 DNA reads TGTGCCAGCAGGCGGCCTGATTCCTACGAGCAGTACGTC.

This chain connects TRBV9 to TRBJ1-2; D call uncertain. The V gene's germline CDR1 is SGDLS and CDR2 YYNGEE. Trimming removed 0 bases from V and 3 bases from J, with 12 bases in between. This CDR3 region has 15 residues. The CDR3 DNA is TGTGCCAGCAGCGTAGGGCTCGGGTTCGACTATGGCTACACCTTC. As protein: CASSVGLGFDYGYTF.

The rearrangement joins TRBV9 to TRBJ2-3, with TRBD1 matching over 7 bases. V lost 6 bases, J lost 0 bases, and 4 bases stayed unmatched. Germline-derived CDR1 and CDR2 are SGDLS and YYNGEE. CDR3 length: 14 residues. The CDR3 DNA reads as TGTGCCAGCACGGGACAGCGCAGCACAGATACGCAGTATTTT. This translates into CASTGQRSTDTQYF.

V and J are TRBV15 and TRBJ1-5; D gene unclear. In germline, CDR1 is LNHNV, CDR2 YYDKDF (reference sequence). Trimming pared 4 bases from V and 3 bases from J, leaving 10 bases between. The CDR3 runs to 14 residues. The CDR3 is CATSIGLNNQPQHF. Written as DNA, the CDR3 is TGTGCCACCAGCATTGGACTTAACAATCAGCCCCAGCATTTT.